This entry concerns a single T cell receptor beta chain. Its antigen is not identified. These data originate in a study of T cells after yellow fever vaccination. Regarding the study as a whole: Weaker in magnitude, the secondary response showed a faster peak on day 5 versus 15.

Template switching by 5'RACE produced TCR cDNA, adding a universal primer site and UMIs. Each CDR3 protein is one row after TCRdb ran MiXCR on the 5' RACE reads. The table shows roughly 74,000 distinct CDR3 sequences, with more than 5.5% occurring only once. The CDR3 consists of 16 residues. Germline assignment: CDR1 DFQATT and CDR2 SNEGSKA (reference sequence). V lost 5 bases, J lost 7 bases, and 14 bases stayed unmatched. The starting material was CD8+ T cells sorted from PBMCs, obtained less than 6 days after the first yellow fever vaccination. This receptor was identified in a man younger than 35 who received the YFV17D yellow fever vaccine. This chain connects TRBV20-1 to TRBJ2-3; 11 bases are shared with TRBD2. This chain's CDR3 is CSADPRLAGGRNTQYF. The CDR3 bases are TGCAGTGCTGACCCCCGGCTAGCGGGGGGACGGAATACGCAGTATTTT.